A selection of T cell receptor beta chains follows, all from one sample in a study of molecular identifiers for immune sequencing clone quantification. TCRdb reprocessed the PCR reads with MiXCR, giving one entry per CDR3 protein. The sample lists about 630,000 distinct CDR3 sequences; around 25% were seen once. The sequenced sample consisted of naive CD8+ T cells from blood, with Jurkat cell RNA spiked in. The source of these receptors is a human donor in good health. Some libraries in this study had Jurkat cell RNA spiked in. CDR3s include the opening cysteine and the closing phenylalanine or tryptophan. The order of the fields is clone size, CDR3 length, V gene, D gene, J gene, CDR3 protein, CDR3 DNA. The D gene is left open where the match is weak. Some rows have no size entry. The others give once, few or many, or a class for an expanded clone.

abundance: .
len: 17
v_gene: TRBV28
d_gene: .
j_gene: TRBJ1-5
CDR3aa: CASTHKDSKYSNQPQHF
CDR3nt: TGTGCCAGTACCCATAAGGACAGCAAGTATAGCAATCAGCCCCAGCATTTT

abundance: .
len: 15
v_gene: TRBV5-1
d_gene: TRBD1
j_gene: TRBJ2-7
CDR3aa: CASSSKTGGFYEQYF
CDR3nt: TGCGCCAGCAGCTCGAAGACAGGGGGCTTTTACGAGCAGTACTTC

abundance: .
len: 15
v_gene: TRBV4-1
d_gene: .
j_gene: TRBJ1-1
CDR3aa: CASSPRSHRNTEAFF
CDR3nt: TGCGCCAGCAGCCCCCGATCCCACAGGAACACTGAAGCTTTCTTT

abundance: many
len: 14
v_gene: TRBV7-9
d_gene: TRBD1
j_gene: TRBJ2-7
CDR3aa: CASSPDRASYEQYF
CDR3nt: TGTGCCAGCAGTCCAGACAGGGCCTCCTACGAGCAGTACTTC

abundance: .
len: 19
v_gene: TRBV27
d_gene: TRBD1
j_gene: TRBJ2-5
CDR3aa: CASSSISTWGTGVEETQYF
CDR3nt: TGTGCCAGCAGTTCGATCTCGACCTGGGGGACAGGGGTTGAAGAGACCCAGTACTTC

abundance: few
len: 15
v_gene: TRBV18
d_gene: .
j_gene: TRBJ2-7
CDR3aa: CASSPRAGAPYEQYF
CDR3nt: TGTGCCAGCTCACCACGGGCAGGGGCCCCCTACGAGCAGTACTTC

abundance: few
len: 16
v_gene: TRBV4-3
d_gene: .
j_gene: TRBJ2-3
CDR3aa: CASSQDSRTATDTQYF
CDR3nt: TGCGCCAGCAGCCAAGATAGTAGGACAGCCACAGATACGCAGTATTTT

abundance: .
len: 15
v_gene: TRBV20-1
d_gene: .
j_gene: TRBJ2-7
CDR3aa: CSAIRGQGGSYERYF
CDR3nt: TGCAGTGCGATCCGTGGCCAGGGTGGCTCCTACGAGCGGTACTTC

abundance: .
len: 12
v_gene: TRBV13
d_gene: .
j_gene: TRBJ1-6
CDR3aa: CASALGGSPLHF
CDR3nt: TGTGCCAGCGCTCTTGGGGGTTCACCCCTCCACTTT

abundance: many
len: 15
v_gene: TRBV28
d_gene: TRBD2
j_gene: TRBJ2-5
CDR3aa: CASGEGLAGRETQYF
CDR3nt: TGTGCCAGCGGTGAAGGACTAGCGGGACGAGAGACCCAGTACTTC

abundance: .
len: 14
v_gene: TRBV28
d_gene: .
j_gene: TRBJ2-7
CDR3aa: CASSLGSLVGEQYF
CDR3nt: TGTGCCAGCAGTTTGGGTAGCCTCGTTGGCGAGCAGTACTTC

abundance: .
len: 16
v_gene: TRBV7-3
d_gene: TRBD2
j_gene: TRBJ2-3
CDR3aa: CASSLGGEGLTDTQYF
CDR3nt: TGTGCCAGCAGCTTGGGCGGGGAGGGCCTAACAGATACGCAGTATTTT

abundance: .
len: 16
v_gene: TRBV12-3/TRBV12-4
d_gene: TRBD2
j_gene: TRBJ2-7
CDR3aa: CASSPSLAGLAYEQYF
CDR3nt: TGTGCCAGCAGTCCCTCGCTAGCGGGACTCGCCTACGAGCAGTACTTC

abundance: many
len: 13
v_gene: TRBV6-5
d_gene: .
j_gene: TRBJ1-1
CDR3aa: CASSPVRGAEAFF
CDR3nt: TGTGCCAGCAGTCCCGTCCGAGGCGCTGAAGCTTTCTTT

abundance: few
len: 14
v_gene: TRBV19
d_gene: .
j_gene: TRBJ1-1
CDR3aa: CASSILGGSTEAFF
CDR3nt: TGTGCCAGTAGTATTTTGGGGGGTTCCACTGAAGCTTTCTTT

abundance: .
len: 15
v_gene: TRBV19
d_gene: TRBD2
j_gene: TRBJ2-1
CDR3aa: CASTKAGGYYNEQFF
CDR3nt: TGTGCCAGTACTAAGGCGGGGGGATACTACAATGAGCAGTTCTTC

abundance: many
len: 13
v_gene: TRBV2
d_gene: .
j_gene: TRBJ2-1
CDR3aa: CASSEEPYDEQFF
CDR3nt: TGTGCCAGCAGTGAAGAACCGTACGATGAGCAGTTCTTC

abundance: many
len: 15
v_gene: TRBV6-5
d_gene: .
j_gene: TRBJ2-7
CDR3aa: CASSYSFGRLGEQYF
CDR3nt: TGTGCCAGCAGTTACTCGTTCGGCCGGCTAGGCGAGCAGTACTTC

abundance: .
len: 14
v_gene: TRBV19
d_gene: .
j_gene: TRBJ2-2
CDR3aa: CASSTGHIVGELFF
CDR3nt: TGTGCCAGTAGTACCGGACATATCGTCGGGGAGCTGTTTTTT

abundance: many
len: 13
v_gene: TRBV12-3/TRBV12-4
d_gene: .
j_gene: TRBJ2-3
CDR3aa: CASSPGTPDTQYF
CDR3nt: TGTGCCAGCAGTCCCGGGACCCCAGATACGCAGTATTTT

abundance: few
len: 16
v_gene: TRBV12-3/TRBV12-4
d_gene: TRBD1
j_gene: TRBJ2-3
CDR3aa: CASTPTPGQGLDTQYF
CDR3nt: TGTGCCAGCACCCCCACCCCGGGACAGGGACTGGATACGCAGTATTTT

abundance: .
len: 14
v_gene: TRBV5-6
d_gene: .
j_gene: TRBJ2-3
CDR3aa: CASSLSLVPDTQYF
CDR3nt: TGTGCCAGCAGCTTGAGTCTAGTTCCAGATACGCAGTATTTT

abundance: .
len: 13
v_gene: TRBV28
d_gene: .
j_gene: TRBJ1-5
CDR3aa: CASTNGGAQPQHF
CDR3nt: TGTGCCAGCACCAATGGGGGGGCTCAGCCCCAGCATTTT

abundance: many
len: 17
v_gene: TRBV5-1
d_gene: .
j_gene: TRBJ2-5
CDR3aa: CASSSGRGPPIQETQYF
CDR3nt: TGCGCCAGCAGTTCTGGGAGGGGGCCACCTATACAAGAGACCCAGTACTTC

abundance: .
len: 15
v_gene: TRBV9
d_gene: .
j_gene: TRBJ1-1
CDR3aa: CAGSAEDSMNTEAFF
CDR3nt: TGTGCCGGCAGCGCTGAGGACAGCATGAACACTGAAGCTTTCTTT

abundance: few
len: 17
v_gene: TRBV7-3
d_gene: TRBD2
j_gene: TRBJ2-3
CDR3aa: CASSSLAGEGLGDTQYF
CDR3nt: TGTGCCAGCAGCTCCTTAGCGGGAGAAGGATTAGGAGATACGCAGTATTTT

abundance: .
len: 15
v_gene: TRBV3-1
d_gene: .
j_gene: TRBJ2-5
CDR3aa: CASSRDEQPWETQYF
CDR3nt: TGTGCCAGCAGCCGAGATGAGCAGCCTTGGGAGACCCAGTACTTC

abundance: few
len: 14
v_gene: TRBV4-3
d_gene: TRBD1
j_gene: TRBJ1-1
CDR3aa: CASSPGQGHTEAFF
CDR3nt: TGCGCCAGCAGCCCAGGACAGGGGCACACTGAAGCTTTCTTT

abundance: .
len: 14
v_gene: TRBV29-1
d_gene: .
j_gene: TRBJ2-1
CDR3aa: CSVEGESSYNEQFF
CDR3nt: TGCAGCGTTGAGGGGGAGAGCTCCTACAATGAGCAGTTCTTC

abundance: many
len: 14
v_gene: TRBV29-1
d_gene: .
j_gene: TRBJ2-7
CDR3aa: CSVEDGYGGCEQYF
CDR3nt: TGCAGCGTTGAAGATGGTTACGGGGGATGCGAGCAGTACTTC

abundance: few
len: 15
v_gene: TRBV19
d_gene: TRBD1
j_gene: TRBJ2-7
CDR3aa: CASSATGTVPYEQYF
CDR3nt: TGTGCCAGTAGTGCGACCGGGACAGTACCCTACGAGCAGTACTTC

abundance: .
len: 17
v_gene: TRBV12-3/TRBV12-4
d_gene: TRBD1
j_gene: TRBJ2-7
CDR3aa: CASSSDRQGSILYEQYF
CDR3nt: TGTGCCAGCAGTTCCGACAGACAGGGTTCTATCCTATACGAGCAGTACTTC

abundance: .
len: 16
v_gene: TRBV11-2
d_gene: .
j_gene: TRBJ1-4
CDR3aa: CASSLGRAATNEKLFF
CDR3nt: TGTGCCAGCAGCTTAGGCCGGGCTGCAACTAATGAAAAACTGTTTTTT

abundance: few
len: 12
v_gene: TRBV3-2
d_gene: .
j_gene: TRBJ2-7
CDR3aa: CATSQGNYEQYF
CDR3nt: TGTGCCACCAGTCAGGGCAACTACGAGCAGTACTTC

abundance: few
len: 14
v_gene: TRBV19
d_gene: TRBD1
j_gene: TRBJ2-2
CDR3aa: CASRAGTGFGELFF
CDR3nt: TGTGCCAGTAGGGCCGGGACAGGGTTCGGGGAGCTGTTTTTT

abundance: .
len: 16
v_gene: TRBV20-1
d_gene: .
j_gene: TRBJ2-2
CDR3aa: CSARDRRGTNTGELFF
CDR3nt: TGCAGTGCTAGAGATAGAAGGGGGACGAACACCGGGGAGCTGTTTTTT

abundance: few
len: 15
v_gene: TRBV4-3
d_gene: TRBD2
j_gene: TRBJ2-7
CDR3aa: CASSHGTSGNYEQYF
CDR3nt: TGCGCCAGCAGCCATGGCACTAGCGGGAACTACGAGCAGTACTTC

abundance: .
len: 13
v_gene: TRBV28
d_gene: TRBD2
j_gene: TRBJ2-7
CDR3aa: CAARAGGSYEQYF
CDR3nt: TGTGCCGCTAGGGCGGGGGGCTCCTACGAGCAGTACTTC

abundance: many
len: 15
v_gene: TRBV7-9
d_gene: TRBD1
j_gene: TRBJ2-7
CDR3aa: CASSPTEVGGREQYF
CDR3nt: TGTGCCAGCAGCCCGACGGAGGTAGGGGGCCGCGAGCAGTACTTC

abundance: few
len: 16
v_gene: TRBV10-2
d_gene: TRBD2
j_gene: TRBJ2-3
CDR3aa: CASSAKTSGSSDTQYF
CDR3nt: TGCGCCAGCAGCGCAAAGACTAGCGGGAGTTCAGATACGCAGTATTTT

abundance: .
len: 15
v_gene: TRBV6-5
d_gene: TRBD2
j_gene: TRBJ2-7
CDR3aa: CASSHRSGGTSEQYF
CDR3nt: TGTGCCAGCAGTCACCGGTCGGGAGGTACTTCCGAGCAGTACTTC

abundance: few
len: 17
v_gene: TRBV4-1
d_gene: .
j_gene: TRBJ1-5
CDR3aa: CASSQDRGGFNHQPQHF
CDR3nt: TGCGCCAGCAGCCAAGATCGGGGGGGTTTTAACCATCAGCCCCAGCATTTT

abundance: many
len: 15
v_gene: TRBV7-2
d_gene: .
j_gene: TRBJ2-3
CDR3aa: CASSLGSFVEDTQYF
CDR3nt: TGTGCCAGCAGCTTAGGTAGTTTCGTTGAAGATACGCAGTATTTT

abundance: few
len: 13
v_gene: TRBV28
d_gene: .
j_gene: TRBJ2-5
CDR3aa: CASRERLPWTQYF
CDR3nt: TGTGCCAGCAGGGAAAGACTCCCGTGGACCCAGTACTTC

abundance: few
len: 19
v_gene: TRBV12-3/TRBV12-4
d_gene: .
j_gene: TRBJ1-5
CDR3aa: CASSLIPGLLGYSNQPQHF
CDR3nt: TGTGCCAGCAGTTTAATTCCGGGTCTCCTTGGATATAGCAATCAGCCCCAGCATTTT

abundance: many
len: 17
v_gene: TRBV12-3/TRBV12-4
d_gene: .
j_gene: TRBJ2-6
CDR3aa: CASKFGQRASGANVLTF
CDR3nt: TGTGCCAGCAAATTCGGACAGAGAGCCTCTGGTGCCAACGTCCTGACTTTC

abundance: few
len: 14
v_gene: TRBV15
d_gene: .
j_gene: TRBJ2-2
CDR3aa: CATSRGDNTGELFF
CDR3nt: TGTGCCACCAGCAGAGGTGACAACACCGGGGAGCTGTTTTTT

abundance: many
len: 14
v_gene: TRBV4-3
d_gene: .
j_gene: TRBJ2-1
CDR3aa: CASSQDWRVDEQFF
CDR3nt: TGCGCCAGCAGCCAAGATTGGAGGGTCGATGAGCAGTTCTTC

abundance: .
len: 18
v_gene: TRBV12-3/TRBV12-4
d_gene: .
j_gene: TRBJ2-5
CDR3aa: CASSLGVVGVGGQETQYF
CDR3nt: TGTGCCAGCAGTTTAGGTGTAGTAGGCGTGGGGGGACAAGAGACCCAGTACTTC

abundance: .
len: 15
v_gene: TRBV5-8
d_gene: TRBD2
j_gene: TRBJ2-7
CDR3aa: CASSEGLARTYEQYF
CDR3nt: TGTGCCAGCAGCGAAGGACTAGCGAGGACCTACGAGCAGTACTTC

abundance: many
len: 14
v_gene: TRBV30
d_gene: .
j_gene: TRBJ2-7
CDR3aa: CAWIAGSGYSEQYF
CDR3nt: TGTGCCTGGATCGCTGGGTCCGGATACTCCGAGCAGTACTTC

abundance: .
len: 13
v_gene: TRBV11-2
d_gene: .
j_gene: TRBJ1-1
CDR3aa: CASSFGFWTEAFF
CDR3nt: TGTGCCAGCAGCTTTGGCTTCTGGACTGAAGCTTTCTTT

abundance: many
len: 15
v_gene: TRBV6-1
d_gene: .
j_gene: TRBJ2-3
CDR3aa: CASSGIAAPTDTQYF
CDR3nt: TGTGCCAGCAGTGGAATAGCGGCTCCCACAGATACGCAGTATTTT

abundance: .
len: 13
v_gene: TRBV27
d_gene: .
j_gene: TRBJ1-1
CDR3aa: CVSSLVGWTEAFF
CDR3nt: TGTGTCAGCAGTTTGGTGGGGTGGACTGAAGCTTTCTTT

abundance: .
len: 14
v_gene: TRBV2
d_gene: TRBD1
j_gene: TRBJ2-3
CDR3aa: CASSEGQGEDMQYF
CDR3nt: TGTGCCAGCAGTGAAGGACAGGGGGAAGATATGCAGTATTTT

abundance: few
len: 17
v_gene: TRBV12-3/TRBV12-4
d_gene: .
j_gene: TRBJ2-6
CDR3aa: CASSFIAPGSGANVLTF
CDR3nt: TGTGCCAGCAGTTTCATCGCCCCTGGGTCTGGGGCCAACGTCCTGACTTTC

abundance: few
len: 13
v_gene: TRBV30
d_gene: TRBD2
j_gene: TRBJ2-1
CDR3aa: CAWSVAGGDEQFF
CDR3nt: TGTGCCTGGAGTGTAGCGGGGGGTGATGAGCAGTTCTTC

abundance: many
len: 14
v_gene: TRBV4-1
d_gene: .
j_gene: TRBJ1-5
CDR3aa: CASSPESVDQPQHF
CDR3nt: TGCGCCAGCAGCCCGGAATCGGTTGATCAGCCCCAGCATTTT